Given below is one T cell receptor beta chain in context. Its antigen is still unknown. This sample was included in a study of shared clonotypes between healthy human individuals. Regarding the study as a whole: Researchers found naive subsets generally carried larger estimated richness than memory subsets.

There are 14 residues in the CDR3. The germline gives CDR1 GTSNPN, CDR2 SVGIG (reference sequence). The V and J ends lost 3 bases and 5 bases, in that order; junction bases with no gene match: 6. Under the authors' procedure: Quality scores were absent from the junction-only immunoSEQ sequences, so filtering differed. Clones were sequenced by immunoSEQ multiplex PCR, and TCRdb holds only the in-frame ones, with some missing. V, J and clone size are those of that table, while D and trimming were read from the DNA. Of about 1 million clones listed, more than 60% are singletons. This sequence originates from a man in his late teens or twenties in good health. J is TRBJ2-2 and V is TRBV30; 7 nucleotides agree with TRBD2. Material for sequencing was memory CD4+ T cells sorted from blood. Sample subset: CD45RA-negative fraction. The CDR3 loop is CAWSLGGGTGELFF. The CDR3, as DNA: TGTGCCTGGAGCCTCGGGGGAGGGACCGGGGAGCTGTTTTTT.